This T cell receptor (beta chain) was found in a study of cytomegalovirus exposure and HLA in healthy donors. This clone has a single count. V was trimmed by 7 bases and J by 1 base, leaving 7 bases between them. Per the germline V gene, CDR1 is SGHTA and CDR2 is FQGNSA. The CDR3 consists of 13 residues. The repertoire was sequenced with immunoSEQ multiplex PCR; TCRdb's copy has only in-frame clones and lacks some. This sample has roughly 270,000 clones; 85% to 90% occur once, and the top ten carry approximately 0.95%. The chain joins TRBV7-2 to TRBJ2-2; the D gene is possibly TRBD2 (5 bases). Sequencing was carried out using PBMCs. The sequence was collected from a woman under 30 in good health and CMV-seronegative. In DNA, the CDR3 is TGTGCCAGCATGAGCGGGAACACCGGGGAGCTGTTTTTT. As protein: CASMSGNTGELFF.